The 28 T cell receptor beta chains given below trace back to one sample, sequenced in a study of T cell responses to AZD1222 COVID-19 vaccine. Profiling relied on immunoSEQ multiplex PCR, and the TCRdb table lists in-frame clones only, not all of them. The data show about 110,000 clones, with about 85% seen just once and around 3.3% held by the top ten. The source was peripheral blood, collected on day 0 of AZD1222 vaccination. These receptors were collected from an adult in good health.

The rearrangement uses TRBV11-1 and TRBJ2-3; a possible D gene is TRBD2 (5 bases). The CDR3 contains 15 residues. Germline V lookup: CDR1 SGHAT, CDR2 FQDESV (reference sequence). V was pared by 4 bases and J by 9 bases, with 20 bases between. The CDR3 coding sequence is TGTGCCAGCAGCTCCTACACCCCCGGGGTGGGAACGCAGTATTTT. Its protein is CASSSYTPGVGTQYF.

V and J are TRBV10-2 and TRBJ1-5; D unclear. CDR3 length equals 14 residues. Germline CDR1 and CDR2: WSHSY and SAAADI. V was trimmed by 2 bases and J by 7 bases, leaving 12 bases between them. The CDR3 DNA reads as TGCGCCAGCAGTGAGGCAGGTGGGCGACAGCCCCAGCATTTT. Residues: CASSEAGGRQPQHF.

The table lists this clone with a count of one. This chain uses TRBV12-3 or TRBV12-4 with TRBJ2-7, with a weak D call TRBD1 (5 bases). Trimming stripped 3 bases from V and 2 bases from J, with 8 bases between. The CDR3 is 13 amino acids. CDR3 sequence reads: CASSFTGTYEQYF. The CDR3 DNA reads TGTGCCAGCAGTTTCACAGGAACCTACGAGCAGTACTTC.

V is TRBV4-3 and J is TRBJ1-1; D gene unclear. V was clipped by 1 base and J by 0 bases, with 12 bases between them. The CDR3 has 16 residues. Germline lookup yields CDR1 LGHNA and CDR2 YSLEER. CDR3 sequence (DNA): TGCGCCAGCAGCCAAGTGTCGCTGGGCATGAACACTGAAGCTTTCTTT. As protein: CASSQVSLGMNTEAFF.

V usage is TRBV4-1 and J usage is TRBJ1-1, with D possibly matching TRBD1 (5 bases). Germline CDR1 is MGHRA and CDR2 is YSYEKL. The length of the CDR3 is 14 residues. The V end was cut by 2 bases, the J end by 6 bases, with 13 bases between. The chain's CDR3 is CASSQMGDRAEAFF. DNA of the CDR3: TGCGCCAGCAGCCAAATGGGGGACCGGGCTGAAGCTTTCTTT.

The chain links TRBV19 to TRBJ1-2, with TRBD1 matching over 10 bases. The germline V gene has CDR1 LNHDA and CDR2 SQIVND (reference sequence). This CDR3 comprises 14 residues. V lost 6 bases and J lost 3; bases outside the gene matches: 4. CDR3 sequence: CASRTGGIDYGYTF. The CDR3 coding sequence is TGTGCCAGTAGGACAGGGGGCATTGACTATGGCTACACCTTC.

This chain links TRBV19 with TRBJ1-5; TRBD1 might be the D (5 bases). V was clipped by 2 bases and J by 1 base, with 9 bases between them. Germline loops: CDR1 LNHDA, CDR2 SQIVND (reference sequence). The CDR3 is 15 amino acids. CDR3 bases: TGTGCCAGTAGTATATTGGGGGAAAGCAATCAGCCCCAGCATTTT. It codes for CASSILGESNQPQHF.

The count of this clone is one. The genes are TRBV6-2 or TRBV6-3 and TRBJ2-1; TRBD2 agrees at 9 bases. CDR3 length: 15 amino acids. Germline trimming cut 2 bases from V and 8 bases from J; bases unmatched to any gene: 7. The germline V gene has CDR1 MNHEY and CDR2 SVGEGT. The CDR3 region has the DNA TGTGCCAGCAGTTACGTGGCGGGAGGGAGACATGAGCAGTTCTTC. Its translation: CASSYVAGGRHEQFF.

On this clone itself: The junction does not match germline at one end; this may be a read error. V and J are TRBV19 and TRBJ2-5; TRBD1 matches 7 bases. This CDR3 has 13 amino acids. Germline CDR1 LNHDA, CDR2 SQIVND (reference sequence). CDR3 protein: CSSGTELQETQYF. In DNA form, the CDR3 reads TGCTCCTCCGGGACAGAGCTCCAAGAGACCCAGTACTTC.

The sample holds a few counts of this clone. The chain has TRBV5-1 and TRBJ2-3; D is uncertain. Germline V gene data show CDR1 as SGHRS and CDR2 as YFSETQ. This CDR3 is 14 amino acids long. V shed 0 bases and J shed 2 bases, with 7 bases lying between them. The CDR3 sequence: CASSLGHLTDTQYF. The CDR3 DNA follows: TGCGCCAGCAGCTTGGGGCATCTCACAGATACGCAGTATTTT.

The genes are TRBV11-1 and TRBJ2-1, with a tentative D call TRBD2 (6 bases). Germline CDR1 is SGHAT and CDR2 is FQDESV (reference sequence). The CDR3 loop spans 14 amino acids. Trimming cost V 2 bases and J 6 bases, with 11 bases left between them. The CDR3 loop reads CASSLQLAGNEQFF. CDR3 sequence (DNA): TGTGCCAGCAGCTTACAACTAGCAGGCAATGAGCAGTTCTTC. Full variable domain (missing parts from reference TRBV11-1 and TRBJ2-1): EAEVAQSPRYKITEKSQAVAFWCDPISGHATLYWYRQILGQGPELLVQFQDESVVDDSQLPKDRFSAERLKGVDSTLKIQPAELGDSAMYLCASSLQLAGNEQFFGPGTRLTVL.

This clone was detected once. The chain carries TRBV18 and TRBJ2-1, with D perhaps TRBD1 (6 bases). Between the trimmed V and J ends, which lost 3 bases and 1 base, there was a span of 10 bases. The CDR3 spans 15 residues. The germline CDR1 and CDR2 sequences are KGHSH and LQKENI. Here the CDR3 reads CASSPQQGSYNEQFF. In DNA, the CDR3 is TGTGCCAGCTCACCCCAACAGGGATCCTACAATGAGCAGTTCTTC.

This clone was counted a few times. The chain carries TRBV9 and TRBJ2-7, with 9 bases aligning to TRBD2. Losses at the gene ends were 0 bases for V and 4 bases for J; bases not matched to a gene: 5. Looked up from germline, CDR1 is SGDLS and CDR2 is YYNGEE. The CDR3 runs 15 residues. The CDR3 protein is CASSVASGEPYEQYF. The CDR3 DNA reads TGTGCCAGCAGCGTAGCTAGCGGGGAACCTTACGAGCAGTACTTC.

Only one count was recorded for this clone. This chain uses TRBV5-6 with TRBJ1-6; D is possibly TRBD1 (5 bases). Per germline, CDR1 SGHDT and CDR2 YYEEEE. The CDR3 totals 16 residues. The V end was cut by 4 bases, the J end by 4 bases, with 15 bases between. CDR3 coding DNA: TGTGCCAGCAGCCCCCCCGGACGGGGGTATAATTCACCCCTCCACTTT. It codes for CASSPPGRGYNSPLHF.

This clone occurred once. The V and J genes are TRBV18 and TRBJ2-7; 9 bases fit TRBD2. V trimming: 6 bases; J trimming: 4 bases; junction bases outside the gene matches: 10. The V gene's germline CDR1 is KGHSH and CDR2 LQKENI. The CDR3 spans 15 residues. CDR3 in amino acids: CASSRETSGPYEQYF. CDR3 sequence (DNA): TGTGCCAGCTCCCGGGAGACTAGCGGCCCTTACGAGCAGTACTTC.

The rearrangement links TRBV28 to TRBJ1-4; maybe TRBD1 (6 bases). V was clipped by 7 bases and J by 14 bases, with 17 bases between them. Germline assignment: CDR1 MDHEN and CDR2 SYDVKM. The CDR3 runs 12 residues. CDR3 amino acids: CASTTGPNGLFF. CDR3 sequence (DNA): TGTGCCAGCACCACAGGGCCGAATGGGCTGTTTTTT.

This clone was observed a single time. The chain carries TRBV19 and TRBJ2-2; 9 nucleotides line up with TRBD1. The ends lost 3 bases at V and 4 bases at J; junction bases unmatched: 6. CDR3 length: 16 residues. Germline values: CDR1 LNHDA, CDR2 SQIVND (reference sequence). For the CDR3, the DNA is TGTGCCAGTAGTATTGACAGGGGGTCTGTCACCGGGGAGCTGTTTTTT. Protein product: CASSIDRGSVTGELFF. The variable domain in full, with the rest retrieved from reference TRBV19 and TRBJ2-2, is DGGITQSPKYLFRKEGQNVTLSCEQNLNHDAMYWYRQDPGQGLRLIYYSQIVNDFQKGDIAEGYSVSREKKESFPLTVTSAQKNPTAFYLCASSIDRGSVTGELFFGEGSRLTVL.

The J gene is TRBJ2-7, the V gene TRBV5-4, with 11 bases that match TRBD2. The CDR3 extends over 17 amino acids. Germline-derived CDR1 and CDR2 are SGHNT and YYREEE (reference sequence). Trimming at V came to 0 bases and at J to 0 bases, leaving 5 bases not matched to a gene. CDR3 bases: TGTGCCAGCAGCTTGGGGCTAGCGGGAGGCGTCTCCTACGAGCAGTACTTC. This encodes CASSLGLAGGVSYEQYF.

The J gene is TRBJ1-1, the V gene TRBV6-5, with 8 bases matching TRBD1. The CDR3 is made up of 14 amino acids. The V and J ends lost 6 bases and 4 bases, in that order; junction bases with no gene match: 7. Germline V CDR1 and CDR2: MNHEY, SVGAGI. The CDR3 loop is CASRLQGEGTEAFF. CDR3 coding DNA: TGTGCCAGCAGGCTACAGGGGGAAGGCACTGAAGCTTTCTTT.

This rearrangement joins TRBV3-1 (or the pseudogene TRBV3-2) to TRBJ2-7; TRBD2 might be the D (5 bases). This CDR3 is built from 13 residues. Trimming took off 1 base at V and 6 bases at J, with 10 bases between the two ends. Germline CDR1 and CDR2: LGHDT and YNNKEL (reference sequence). The CDR3 protein is CASSQARGLEQYF. The DNA for the CDR3 is TGTGCCAGCAGCCAAGCGCGAGGGCTCGAGCAGTACTTC.

The chain combines TRBV3-1 (or the pseudogene TRBV3-2) with TRBJ1-4; tentatively, D is TRBD1 (5 bases). The germline V and J ends were trimmed by 0 bases and 7 bases, with 12 bases remaining between them. The length of the CDR3 is 15 residues. Germline CDR1 is LGHDT and CDR2 is YNNKEL (reference sequence). CDR3 residues: CASSQDEGRGEKLFF. The CDR3 DNA reads as TGTGCCAGCAGCCAAGATGAGGGGAGAGGTGAAAAACTGTTTTTT.

This chain uses TRBV6-5 with TRBJ1-4, with a weak D call TRBD1 (5 bases). There are 14 residues in the CDR3. V shed 4 bases and J shed 7 bases, with 13 bases lying between them. CDR1 and CDR2 from the germline V gene are MNHEY and SVGAGI. This chain's CDR3 is CASSFRVMGEKLFF. CDR3 DNA sequence: TGTGCCAGCAGTTTCAGGGTGATGGGTGAAAAACTGTTTTTT.

The chain combines TRBV2 with TRBJ1-1, with 8 bases matching TRBD1. Germline CDR1 SNHLY, CDR2 FYNNEI. The CDR3 is made up of 15 amino acids. Trimming removed 7 bases from V and 2 bases from J; junction bases left unmatched: 9. The CDR3 protein is CASNSQGGINTEAFF. The DNA of the CDR3 is TGTGCCAGCAACTCACAGGGGGGAATAAACACTGAAGCTTTCTTT.

Comment on this clone: A junction end diverges from the germline sequence, so it may reflect a read error. V is TRBV5-8 and J is TRBJ2-5, with D possibly TRBD2 on 6 matching bases. The CDR3 extends over 13 amino acids. Germline CDR1 is SGHTS and CDR2 is YDEGEE. The CDR3 bases are TGTGCCAGCAGGTTGGAGGGTTTGGAGACCCAGTACTTC. Translated, it gives CASRLEGLETQYF. The variable domain in full, with the rest retrieved from reference TRBV5-8 and TRBJ2-5, is EAGVTQSPTHLIKTRGQQATLRCSPISGHTSVYWYQQALGLGLQFLLWYDEGEERNRGNFPPRFSGRQFPNYSSELNVNALELEDSALYLCASRLEGLETQYFGPGTRLLVL.

The rearrangement links TRBV27 to TRBJ1-1, with D unclear. The germline V and J ends were trimmed by 7 bases and 0 bases, with 12 bases remaining between them. This CDR3 has 14 residues. Germline values: CDR1 MNHEY, CDR2 SMNVEV (reference sequence). CDR3 DNA: TGTGCCAGCACCCTGTGGGCGGTGAACACTGAAGCTTTCTTT. Amino acid sequence: CASTLWAVNTEAFF.

This clone was seen a handful of times. The chain employs TRBV2 and TRBJ2-5; D is unclear. The CDR3 is made up of 15 amino acids. Per germline, CDR1 SNHLY and CDR2 FYNNEI. V dropped 4 bases and J dropped 2 bases, with 14 bases sitting between them. CDR3 coding DNA: TGTGCCAGCAGTGGGGCAACAGACTTACAAGAGACCCAGTACTTC. This gives the protein CASSGATDLQETQYF. Full variable domain (rest looked up from reference TRBV2 and TRBJ2-5): EPEVTQTPSHQVTQMGQEVILRCVPISNHLYFYWYRQILGQKVEFLVSFYNNEISEKSEIFDDQFSVERPDGSNFTLKIRSTKLEDSAMYFCASSGATDLQETQYFGPGTRLLVL.

The J gene is TRBJ2-2, the V gene TRBV19, with 7 bases that match TRBD1. Germline V gives CDR1 LNHDA, CDR2 SQIVND (reference sequence). This CDR3 spans 14 amino acids. After removal of 4 bases from V and 5 bases from J, the junction contained 4 bases not matched to a gene. The CDR3 region has the DNA TGTGCCAGTAGTAACAGGGGATGGACCGGGGAGCTGTTTTTT. Its protein product is CASSNRGWTGELFF.

CDR3 DNA: TGTGCCAGTAGTATTCAGACAGGTGGTGACTATGGCTACACCTTC. It specifies CASSIQTGGDYGYTF. The chain has TRBV19 and TRBJ1-2, with D possibly being TRBD1 (6 bases). The CDR3 runs 15 residues. Trimming stripped 3 bases from V and 3 bases from J, with 14 bases between. Germline values: CDR1 LNHDA, CDR2 SQIVND (reference sequence).